These 28 T cell receptor beta chains were sequenced from one sample in a study of T-cell memory formation after mild COVID-19. A single record per CDR3 protein comes from TCRdb applying MiXCR to the 5' RACE reads. The data show 350,000 to 500,000 distinct CDR3 sequences, roughly a quarter seen once. The sample consisted of PBMCs or a T cell subset sorted from them (not recorded which). The receptors stem from an adult woman who had mild COVID-19 (a few samples of this study predate the infection). Cell type and time point are not known.

The J gene is TRBJ1-1, the V gene TRBV20-1; 7 nucleotides match TRBD1. Trimming at V came to 4 bases and at J to 1 base, leaving 3 bases not matched to a gene. CDR1 is DFQATT, CDR2 SNEGSKA, per germline (reference sequence). This CDR3 contains 13 residues. CDR3: CSAIEGANTEAFF. For the CDR3, the DNA is TGCAGTGCTATCGAGGGGGCGAACACTGAAGCTTTCTTT.

The rearrangement uses TRBV5-1 and TRBJ2-3, with 8 bases lining up with TRBD2. Trimming at V came to 2 bases and at J to 5 bases, leaving 7 bases not matched to a gene. Germline loops: CDR1 SGHRS, CDR2 YFSETQ. This CDR3 is built from 15 residues. The CDR3 sequence: CASSFIGGAGDTQYF. The CDR3 nucleotides read TGCGCCAGCAGCTTCATCGGGGGGGCAGGAGATACGCAGTATTTT.

The chain joins TRBV12-3 or TRBV12-4 to TRBJ2-3; perhaps D is TRBD1 or TRBD2 (5 bases each). Trimming cost V 4 bases and J 3 bases, with 8 bases left between them. The CDR3 runs 13 residues. The CDR3 spells CASSYEGTDTQYF. The CDR3 nucleotides read TGTGCCAGCAGTTACGAGGGGACAGATACGCAGTATTTT.

This clonotype has at least ten counts. The genes are TRBV4-1 and TRBJ2-7; a possible D gene is TRBD2 (6 bases). Trimming removed 0 bases from V and 0 bases from J, with 12 bases in between. The CDR3 totals 16 residues. Looked up from germline, CDR1 is MGHRA and CDR2 is YSYEKL. In nucleotides, the CDR3 is TGCGCCAGCAGCCAAGATTGGGCGGGGAGCTCCTACGAGCAGTACTTC. This codes for CASSQDWAGSSYEQYF.

The gene calls are TRBV4-1 and TRBJ1-1; TRBD1 matches at 8 bases. From germline, CDR1 is MGHRA and CDR2 YSYEKL. This CDR3 has 16 residues. Trimming cost V 2 bases and J 7 bases; bases outside gene matches: 12. CDR3 DNA: TGCGCCAGCAGCCAACACCCGGGACAGGCGTTTTTTGAAGCTTTCTTT. Its protein is CASSQHPGQAFFEAFF.

V is TRBV4-2 and J is TRBJ2-1; no clear D gene. Germline V gene sequence: CDR1 LGHNA, CDR2 YNFKEQ. The length of the CDR3 is 14 residues. V was clipped by 3 bases and J by 7 bases, with 13 bases between them. CDR3 region: CASSQNSLGNEQFF. The DNA for the CDR3 is TGTGCCAGCAGCCAGAACTCACTGGGGAATGAGCAGTTCTTC.

This chain joins TRBV20-1 and TRBJ2-3, with TRBD2 identical over 9 bases. Germline trimming cut 8 bases from V and 5 bases from J; bases unmatched to any gene: 8. The CDR3 is made up of 13 amino acids. CDR1 is DFQATT, CDR2 SNEGSKA, per germline (reference sequence). CDR3 sequence (DNA): TGCAGTCAAAGGGGCGGGGGGGTAGATACGCAGTATTTT. Protein: CSQRGGGVDTQYF.

This clonotype was counted only a few times. The J gene is TRBJ2-1, the V gene TRBV3-1; TRBD2 agrees at 15 bases. Germline V CDR1 and CDR2: LGHDT, YNNKEL (reference sequence). V was clipped by 6 bases and J by 5 bases; unmatched bases: 2. The CDR3 covers 15 residues. The CDR3 nucleotides are TGTGCCAGCAGAAGGACTAGCGGGAGGGACAATGAGCAGTTCTTC. Its protein is CASRRTSGRDNEQFF.

The chain couples TRBV20-1 to TRBJ2-3, with D perhaps matching TRBD1 (7 bases). Germline V CDR1 and CDR2: DFQATT, SNEGSKA (reference sequence). The V gene lost 5 bases and the J gene lost 9 bases, with 21 bases spanning the gap. This CDR3 contains 14 residues. The CDR3 loop reads CSAYLAGTVGTQYF. As DNA, the CDR3 is TGCAGTGCTTATCTGGCGGGGACAGTGGGGACGCAGTATTTT.

This clonotype was recorded only once. The chain recombines TRBV5-1 with TRBJ1-1, with no clear D. Trimming took off 0 bases at V and 0 bases at J, with 12 bases between the two ends. Germline V gives CDR1 SGHRS, CDR2 YFSETQ. The CDR3 length is 16 residues. The CDR3 loop reads CASSLAAGYMNTEAFF. In nucleotides, the CDR3 is TGCGCCAGCAGCTTGGCCGCGGGGTACATGAACACTGAAGCTTTCTTT.

The CDR3 region is CASSLTRFFAEAFF. CDR3 coding DNA: TGCGCCAGCAGCTTGACGCGGTTCTTCGCTGAAGCTTTCTTT. The gene calls are TRBV5-1 and TRBJ1-1; D ambiguous. Trimming shortened V by 1 base and J by 6 bases, and 13 bases separated the two germline ends. Germline V lookup: CDR1 SGHRS, CDR2 YFSETQ. CDR3 length: 14 residues.

V and J are TRBV7-2 and TRBJ2-7; tentatively, D is TRBD1 (6 bases). The germline CDR1 and CDR2 sequences are SGHTA and FQGNSA. CDR3 length: 17 residues. V shed 2 bases and J shed 2 bases, with 19 bases lying between them. The CDR3 loop reads CASSLIPTRGRTYEQYF. The DNA of the CDR3 is TGTGCCAGCAGCTTAATCCCCACCAGGGGACGAACCTACGAGCAGTACTTC.

This clonotype has a count of ten or more. The chain combines TRBV5-1 with TRBJ2-1; possibly TRBD2 for D (6 bases). Between the trimmed V and J ends, which lost 4 bases and 7 bases, there was a span of 12 bases. The germline V gene encodes CDR1 SGHRS and CDR2 YFSETQ. The CDR3 spans 13 residues. CDR3: CASSPDGGNEQFF. The CDR3 DNA sequence: TGCGCCAGCAGCCCGGACGGGGGTAATGAGCAGTTCTTC. Full variable domain (rest looked up from reference TRBV5-1 and TRBJ2-1): KAGVTQTPRYLIKTRGQQVTLSCSPISGHRSVSWYQQTPGQGLQFLFEYFSETQRNKGNFPGRFSGRQFSNSRSEMNVSTLELGDSALYLCASSPDGGNEQFFGPGTRLTVL.

This clonotype has more than one count but fewer than ten. This chain joins TRBV25-1 and TRBJ2-4; D ambiguous. This CDR3 contains 13 residues. The germline V gene encodes CDR1 MGHDK and CDR2 SYGVNS. V was cut by 1 base and J by 5 bases, with 6 bases left in between. CDR3 coding DNA: TGTGCCAGCAGTGAATGGGTCGAAAACATTCAGTACTTC. It codes for CASSEWVENIQYF.

V usage is TRBV4-1 and J usage is TRBJ1-2, with TRBD1 as a possible D gene (5 bases). Deletions cut 4 bases from V and 2 bases from J, with 14 bases between. The V gene's germline CDR1 is MGHRA and CDR2 YSYEKL. CDR3 length equals 15 residues. The CDR3 is CASSLGDARNYGYTF. CDR3 DNA sequence: TGCGCCAGCAGCCTAGGGGACGCTAGGAACTATGGCTACACCTTC.

The chain joins TRBV20-1 to TRBJ2-7; 10 bases align to TRBD2. Trimming took 3 bases from V and 7 from J; bases not matched to a gene: 9. Germline CDR1 is DFQATT and CDR2 is SNEGSKA (reference sequence). The CDR3 totals 14 residues. CDR3 amino acids: CSASRLAGVGEQYF. The CDR3 DNA reads as TGCAGTGCTAGTAGGCTAGCGGGGGTAGGAGAGCAGTACTTC.

This clonotype has more than one count but fewer than ten. Because the CDR3's place on the DNA is in doubt, the DNA is left out and the CDR3 is given as listed by TCRdb. This chain connects TRBV6-2 or TRBV6-3 to TRBJ2-1; the listed D gene, TRBD1, was not tested against the DNA. Ends included, the CDR3 has 15 residues. Germline V gives CDR1 MNHEY, CDR2 SVGEGT. The CDR3 region is CASSYFGTGAPILFF.

This clonotype showed up many times. This rearrangement joins TRBV20-1 to TRBJ1-1; D is possibly TRBD1 (5 bases). Deletions cut 8 bases from V and 2 bases from J, with 12 bases between. The CDR3 is made up of 12 amino acids. Germline V gene data show CDR1 as DFQATT and CDR2 as SNEGSKA (reference sequence). CDR3 coding DNA: TGCAGTATAGGGCAGGGAAACACTGAAGCTTTCTTT. It specifies CSIGQGNTEAFF.

The CDR3 here is CATELSGKSSYEQYF. Here the CDR3 DNA reads TGTGCCACGGAACTTAGCGGGAAAAGCTCCTACGAGCAGTACTTC. V gene TRBV15 combines with J gene TRBJ2-7; 8 bases are a match to TRBD2. The CDR3 loop spans 15 amino acids. Germline values: CDR1 LNHNV, CDR2 YYDKDF (reference sequence). V lost 9 bases and J lost 0; bases outside the gene matches: 10.

This clonotype was recorded at least ten times. The V gene is TRBV7-2, the J gene TRBJ2-5; D gene ambiguous. The V end lost 6 bases, the J end lost 3 bases, and 11 bases lay between the germline ends. Germline V gene sequence: CDR1 SGHTA, CDR2 FQGNSA. The length of the CDR3 is 13 residues. This CDR3 is CASSRDSKETQYF. In DNA, the CDR3 is TGTGCCAGCAGTCGAGACTCCAAAGAGACCCAGTACTTC. The full variable domain, with the rest looked up from reference TRBV7-2 and TRBJ2-5, is GAGVSQSPSNKVTEKGKDVELRCDPISGHTALYWYRQSLGQGLEFLIYFQGNSAPDKSGLPSDRFSAERTGGSVSTLTIQRTQQEDSAVYLCASSRDSKETQYFGPGTRLLVL.

There are many counts of this clonotype. The chain is built from TRBV5-1 and TRBJ1-1; D is uncertain. CDR1 and CDR2 from the germline V gene are SGHRS and YFSETQ. V was shortened by 0 bases and J by 0 bases, with 3 bases between the two germline ends. This CDR3 has 13 amino acids. Here the CDR3 DNA reads TGCGCCAGCAGCTTGGAGATGAACACTGAAGCTTTCTTT. It codes for CASSLEMNTEAFF.

The table lists this clonotype with a few counts. V gene TRBV5-1 combines with J gene TRBJ1-2; 8 positions match TRBD1. CDR3 length: 15 residues. V was pared by 4 bases and J by 6 bases, with 11 bases of the junction left unmatched. Germline CDR1 and CDR2: SGHRS and YFSETQ. CDR3 sequence: CASSAGGQGSHGYTF. In DNA, the CDR3 is TGCGCCAGCAGCGCGGGCGGACAGGGATCCCATGGCTACACCTTC.

The chain is built from TRBV3-1 and TRBJ2-1, with TRBD2 matching over 13 bases. CDR3 length: 19 amino acids. The germline gives CDR1 LGHDT, CDR2 YNNKEL (reference sequence). V was pared by 0 bases and J by 7 bases, with 12 bases of the junction left unmatched. CDR3 region: CASSQDRRTSGRLENEQFF. CDR3 sequence (DNA): TGTGCCAGCAGCCAAGACAGGAGGACTAGCGGGAGATTGGAGAATGAGCAGTTCTTC.

This clonotype came up a few times. This chain joins TRBV5-6 and TRBJ2-3; 10 bases are shared with TRBD1. The CDR3 is 14 residues long. The ends lost 5 bases at V and 6 bases at J; junction bases unmatched: 6. Germline-derived CDR1 and CDR2 are SGHDT and YYEEEE. CDR3 in amino acids: CASSSGTGADTQYF. CDR3 nucleotide sequence: TGTGCCAGCAGTTCCGGGACAGGGGCCGATACGCAGTATTTT.

The gene calls are TRBV20-1 and TRBJ2-7, with D perhaps TRBD1 or TRBD2 (5 bases each). The V and J ends lost 0 bases and 1 base respectively, with 19 bases between them. The germline V gene encodes CDR1 DFQATT and CDR2 SNEGSKA (reference sequence). The CDR3 length is 17 residues. This CDR3 reads CSARDKGRAISSYEQYF. The CDR3 bases are TGCAGTGCTAGAGATAAGGGGCGGGCCATAAGTTCCTACGAGCAGTACTTC.

V usage is TRBV20-1 and J usage is TRBJ2-2; D unclear. V was shortened by 4 bases and J by 5 bases, with 11 bases between the two germline ends. Germline CDR1 is DFQATT and CDR2 is SNEGSKA (reference sequence). This CDR3 spans 13 amino acids. The CDR3 DNA follows: TGCAGTGCTAACGACGCGAGGACCGGGGAGCTGTTTTTT. Amino acids: CSANDARTGELFF.

The chain joins TRBV19 to TRBJ2-7, with TRBD1 identical over 8 bases. The junction had 7 bases not matched to a gene; V was cut back by 3 bases and J by 6 bases. The V gene's germline CDR1 is LNHDA and CDR2 SQIVND (reference sequence). CDR3 length: 14 amino acids. The CDR3 DNA reads as TGTGCCAGTAGTATGCAGGGGGCGGGCTCCGAGCAGTACTTC. Protein product: CASSMQGAGSEQYF.

The J gene is TRBJ2-1, the V gene TRBV4-3, with a possible D match to TRBD2 (6 bases). The CDR3 loop spans 17 amino acids. Germline V CDR1 and CDR2: LGHNA, YSLEER. Trimming took 3 bases from V and 10 from J, leaving 25 bases between them. In DNA, the CDR3 is TGCGCCAGCAGCCAGCGGGACTTGGGGGTAACCGACAGAGAGCAGTTCTTC. Its protein is CASSQRDLGVTDREQFF.